This is a list of T cell receptor beta chains from one sample in a study of patients and donors after allogeneic stem cell transplantation. Via MiXCR, TCRdb re-called the RT-PCR reads, giving one row per CDR3 protein. The sample comprises fewer than 250,000 distinct CDR3 sequences, over 12% of which are singletons, and around 10% rests with the top ten. The sequencing sample was made of blood, either unsorted or a sorted T cell fraction (not recorded which). These receptors came from a human donor who was either an allogeneic HSCT recipient or a stem cell or donor lymphocyte infusion donor (not recorded which). It is not recorded whose cells these are; they may come from a transplant donor. The CDR3 runs from the conserved cysteine through the conserved F or W. Fields, in order: J gene, V gene, D gene, clone size, CDR3 DNA, CDR3 protein. A D gene is named only where the DNA matches it firmly. The size field is filled for only some rows; it gives once, few, many or a size class.

J gene: TRBJ1-1
V gene: TRBV10-3
D gene: TRBD1
clone size: few
CDR3 DNA: TGTGCCATCAGTGAGGCGACAGGGGCTGAGGACACTGAAGCTTTCTTT
CDR3 protein: CAISEATGAEDTEAFF

J gene: TRBJ1-1
V gene: TRBV11-2
D gene: .
clone size: few
CDR3 DNA: TGTGCCAGCAGCTTAGATAGGTGGCTGAACACTGAAGCTTTCTTT
CDR3 protein: CASSLDRWLNTEAFF

J gene: TRBJ2-2
V gene: TRBV7-3
D gene: .
clone size: .
CDR3 DNA: TGTGCCAGCAGCTTAATCCAAAAAGGGGAGCTGTTTTTT
CDR3 protein: CASSLIQKGELFF

J gene: TRBJ1-5
V gene: TRBV4-1
D gene: .
clone size: few
CDR3 DNA: TGCGCCAGCAGCCAAGATCGGGGGCCCAATCAGCCCCAGCATTTT
CDR3 protein: CASSQDRGPNQPQHF

J gene: TRBJ2-1
V gene: TRBV6-1
D gene: TRBD2
clone size: few
CDR3 DNA: TGTGCCAGCACCCTTCTAGCGGGGGCCTACAATGAGCAGTTCTTC
CDR3 protein: CASTLLAGAYNEQFF

J gene: TRBJ2-5
V gene: TRBV7-7
D gene: .
clone size: few
CDR3 DNA: TGTGCCAGCAGCTTAGCGCAAGGGGGGGGGCAAGAGACCCAGTACTTC
CDR3 protein: CASSLAQGGGQETQYF

J gene: TRBJ1-3
V gene: TRBV6-5
D gene: .
clone size: .
CDR3 DNA: TGTGCCAGCAGTTACTCCGGGGGCAACACCATATATTTT
CDR3 protein: CASSYSGGNTIYF

J gene: TRBJ2-2
V gene: TRBV28
D gene: .
clone size: few
CDR3 DNA: TGTGCCAGCAGTTTACGGGAGAGGGTCACCGGGGAGCTGTTTTTT
CDR3 protein: CASSLRERVTGELFF

J gene: TRBJ2-3
V gene: TRBV6-1
D gene: .
clone size: .
CDR3 DNA: TGTGCCAGCCTAAAGGGGTTCACAGATACGCAGTATTTT
CDR3 protein: CASLKGFTDTQYF

J gene: TRBJ2-1
V gene: TRBV12-3/TRBV12-4
D gene: .
clone size: many
CDR3 DNA: TGTGCCAGCAGTTTAGTAGGCTCCCAGGGCAATGAGCAGTTCTTC
CDR3 protein: CASSLVGSQGNEQFF

J gene: TRBJ1-2
V gene: TRBV20-1
D gene: .
clone size: .
CDR3 DNA: TGCAGTGCTAGCCAGTATGGCTACACCTTC
CDR3 protein: CSASQYGYTF

J gene: TRBJ1-1
V gene: TRBV5-6
D gene: TRBD1
clone size: many
CDR3 DNA: TGTGCCAGCAGCTTGGGACAGGGAGCGGTGGGCACTGAAGCTTTCTTT
CDR3 protein: CASSLGQGAVGTEAFF

J gene: TRBJ1-2
V gene: TRBV18
D gene: TRBD1
clone size: few
CDR3 DNA: TGTGCCAGCTCACCAAAGCACAGGGGTGACTATGGCTACACCTTC
CDR3 protein: CASSPKHRGDYGYTF

J gene: TRBJ2-4
V gene: TRBV12-3/TRBV12-4
D gene: .
clone size: many
CDR3 DNA: TGTGCCAGCAGTTTAAGGGGGGCCAAAAACATTCAGTACTTC
CDR3 protein: CASSLRGAKNIQYF

J gene: TRBJ2-7
V gene: TRBV3-1
D gene: .
clone size: .
CDR3 DNA: TGTGCCAGCAGCTTAAAGACCGCTACCAGTGAGCAGTACTTC
CDR3 protein: CASSLKTATSEQYF

J gene: TRBJ2-3
V gene: TRBV7-3
D gene: .
clone size: many
CDR3 DNA: TGTGCCAGCAGCTTAATTCCAGGGAGCACAGATACGCAGTATTTT
CDR3 protein: CASSLIPGSTDTQYF

J gene: TRBJ1-5
V gene: TRBV20-1
D gene: .
clone size: many
CDR3 DNA: TGCAGTGCTAGAGCGTCGAACGCCAGGGGTCAGCCCCAGCATTTT
CDR3 protein: CSARASNARGQPQHF

J gene: TRBJ1-1
V gene: TRBV10-3
D gene: TRBD1
clone size: few
CDR3 DNA: TGTGCCATCAGTTTGACAGGGAGCGGGTCTGAAGCTTTCTTT
CDR3 protein: CAISLTGSGSEAFF

J gene: TRBJ2-1
V gene: TRBV6-1
D gene: TRBD2
clone size: few
CDR3 DNA: TGTGCCAGCACCCACGGGACTAGCGGGGGTGGCAATGAGCAGTTCTTC
CDR3 protein: CASTHGTSGGGNEQFF